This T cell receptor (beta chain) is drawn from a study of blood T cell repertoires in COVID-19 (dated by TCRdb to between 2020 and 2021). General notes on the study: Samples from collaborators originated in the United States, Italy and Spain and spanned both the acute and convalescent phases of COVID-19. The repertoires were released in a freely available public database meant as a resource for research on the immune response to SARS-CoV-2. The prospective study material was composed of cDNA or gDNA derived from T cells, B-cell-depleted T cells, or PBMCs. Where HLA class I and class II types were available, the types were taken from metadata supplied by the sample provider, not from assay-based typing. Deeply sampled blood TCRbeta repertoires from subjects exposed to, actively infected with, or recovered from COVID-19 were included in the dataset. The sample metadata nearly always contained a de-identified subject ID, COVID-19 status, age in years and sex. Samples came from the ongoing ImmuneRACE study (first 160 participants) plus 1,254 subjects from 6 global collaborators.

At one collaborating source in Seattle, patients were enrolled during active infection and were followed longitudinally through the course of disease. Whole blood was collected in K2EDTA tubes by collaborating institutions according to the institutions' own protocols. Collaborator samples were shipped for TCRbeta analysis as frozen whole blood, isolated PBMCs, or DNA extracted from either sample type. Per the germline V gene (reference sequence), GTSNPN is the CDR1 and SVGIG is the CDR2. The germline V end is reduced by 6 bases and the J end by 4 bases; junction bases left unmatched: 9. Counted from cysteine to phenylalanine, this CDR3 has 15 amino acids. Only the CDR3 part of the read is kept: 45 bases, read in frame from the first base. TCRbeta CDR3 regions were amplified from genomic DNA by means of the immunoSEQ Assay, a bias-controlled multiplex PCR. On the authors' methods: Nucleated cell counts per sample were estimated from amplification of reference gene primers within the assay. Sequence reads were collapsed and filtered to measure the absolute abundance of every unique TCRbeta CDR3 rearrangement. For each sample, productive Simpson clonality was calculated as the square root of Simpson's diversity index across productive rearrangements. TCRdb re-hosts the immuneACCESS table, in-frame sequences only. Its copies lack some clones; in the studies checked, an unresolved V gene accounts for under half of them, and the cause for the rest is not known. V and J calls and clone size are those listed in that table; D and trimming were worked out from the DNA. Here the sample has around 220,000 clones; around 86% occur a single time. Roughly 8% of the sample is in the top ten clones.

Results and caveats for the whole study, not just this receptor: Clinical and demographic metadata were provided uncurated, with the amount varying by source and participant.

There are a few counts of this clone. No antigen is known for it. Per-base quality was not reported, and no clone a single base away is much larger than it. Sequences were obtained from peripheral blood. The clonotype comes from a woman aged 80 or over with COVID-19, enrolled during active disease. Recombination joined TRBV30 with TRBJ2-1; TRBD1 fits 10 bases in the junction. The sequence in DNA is TGTGCCTGTTATTGGGGGGACAGGGGATACAATGAGCAGTTCTTC. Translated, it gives CACYWGDRGYNEQFF.